This TCR beta chain was captured by sequencing in a study of T-cell reconstitution after alpha-beta-depleted transplantation in children. Points on this clonotype: Its antigen is unidentified.

Whole-study findings and limits: Newly generated T cells supplied most T-cell counts and diversity one year post-transplant.

Unique molecular identifiers were incorporated during preparation of the TCRbeta library. TCRdb redid the calling of the PCR reads with MiXCR, one entry per CDR3 protein. The sample records hundreds of thousands of distinct CDR3 sequences, 10% to 15% being singletons. This CDR3 has 16 residues. Trimming shortened V by 2 bases and J by 2 bases, and 14 bases separated the two germline ends. The material sequenced was PBMCs, mostly from graft donor cells, taken 360 days after TCRalphabeta/CD19-depleted stem cell transplant. The chain uses TRBV12-3 or TRBV12-4 and TRBJ2-3; TRBD2 is a possible D gene (6 bases). The clonotype comes from a male patient younger than 18 who had a stem cell transplant for acute myeloid leukemia, so the T cells may come from the graft donor. CDR3 region: CASSLSRLGSTDTQYF. The CDR3 nucleotides are TGTGCCAGCAGTTTATCCAGACTAGGTTCCACAGATACGCAGTATTTT.